This TCR beta chain was recovered during a study of early T cells in non-severe SARS-CoV-2 infection. MiXCR, applied by TCRdb to the 5' RACE reads, yields one record per CDR3 protein. The table lists about 100,000 distinct CDR3 sequences, less than 15% of them singletons. Per the germline V gene, CDR1 is MNHEY and CDR2 is SVGEGT. The CDR3 covers 15 residues. V gave up 4 bases and J gave up 4 bases, with 14 bases separating them. This TCR derives from an adult who was a healthcare worker with PCR-confirmed SARS-CoV-2 infection or an uninfected control (not recorded which). The rearrangement links TRBV6-2 or TRBV6-3 to TRBJ1-5; D is ambiguous. Sequencing was done on a sample of whole blood. In DNA, the CDR3 is TGTGCCAGCAGTTCTAACCGAGGACCTAATCAGCCCCAGCATTTT. This translates into CASSSNRGPNQPQHF.